This entry lists 28 T cell receptor beta chains sequenced from one sample in a study of T-cell memory formation after mild COVID-19. TCRdb passed the 5' RACE reads through MiXCR, listing each CDR3 protein once. The sample lists 350,000 to 550,000 distinct CDR3 sequences, about a sixth seen once, with about a fifth in the top ten. The sequencing input was PBMCs or a T cell subset sorted from them (not recorded which). The receptors here all came from a man younger than 35 who had mild COVID-19 (a few samples of this study predate the infection). Cell type and time point are not known.

The chain combines TRBV7-3 with TRBJ2-1; D might be TRBD1 (7 bases). The germline V gene encodes CDR1 SGHTA and CDR2 FQGTGA. The CDR3 totals 15 residues. V was shortened by 5 bases and J by 6 bases, with 17 bases between the two germline ends. In DNA form, the CDR3 reads TGTGCCAGCAGCCCCTCCAGGGGGGCAAGCAATGAGCAGTTCTTC. This translates into CASSPSRGASNEQFF.

The sample holds a few counts of this clonotype. J is TRBJ2-5 and V is TRBV5-1, with 13 bases identical to TRBD2. Germline CDR1 and CDR2: SGHRS and YFSETQ. V lost 3 bases and J lost 1; bases outside the gene matches: 9. This CDR3 has 18 amino acids. CDR3 bases: TGCGCCAGCAGCTCTGGACTAGCGGGGGCTCCGAGCCAAGAGACCCAGTACTTC. Residues: CASSSGLAGAPSQETQYF.

Of note for this clonotype: This clone may be a read error of a much larger clone one base away. V is TRBV7-8 and J is TRBJ2-4, with D hard to call. The CDR3 is 12 residues long. Between the trimmed V and J ends, which lost 6 bases and 6 bases, there was a span of 9 bases. Germline V gene sequence: CDR1 SGHVS, CDR2 FQNEAQ. CDR3 DNA sequence: TGTGCCAGCAGATTATCAGGAAACATTCAGTACTTC. Translating it yields CASRLSGNIQYF.

CDR3 nucleotide sequence: TGTGCCAGCAGCGTAGCGGCAGGGCCAGGGAATGAGCAGTTCTTC. Translation gives CASSVAAGPGNEQFF. The chain is built from TRBV9 and TRBJ2-1; tentative D call: TRBD1 (5 bases). This CDR3 is built from 15 residues. Germline loops: CDR1 SGDLS, CDR2 YYNGEE. Trimming stripped 0 bases from V and 7 bases from J, with 14 bases between.

This clonotype was observed a few times. In DNA, the CDR3 is TGTGCCAGCAGGCCAGGGGATGATACGCAGTATTTT. This encodes CASRPGDDTQYF. The rearrangement uses TRBV7-2 and TRBJ2-3; tentative D call: TRBD1 (6 bases). The germline V gene encodes CDR1 SGHTA and CDR2 FQGNSA. The CDR3 covers 12 residues. With 6 bases removed from V and 6 bases from J, the gap between germline ends came to 10 bases.

This clonotype was seen a handful of times. This sequence joins TRBV7-2 and TRBJ2-7; 7 nucleotides line up with TRBD2. With 3 bases clipped from V and 3 bases from J, the junction kept 5 bases outside the gene matches. The CDR3 consists of 14 residues. Germline V gene sequence: CDR1 SGHTA, CDR2 FQGNSA. CDR3 sequence: CASSLPSGDYEQYF. CDR3 DNA: TGTGCCAGCAGCTTGCCCAGCGGGGACTACGAGCAGTACTTC.

The genes are TRBV10-3 and TRBJ1-1, with D unclear. The V gene lost 5 bases and the J gene lost 1 base, with 8 bases spanning the gap. The germline gives CDR1 ENHRY, CDR2 SYGVKD. This CDR3 comprises 13 residues. CDR3 nucleotides: TGTGCCATCAGTTGGTCGGAGAACACTGAAGCTTTCTTT. It translates to CAISWSENTEAFF.

This clonotype was seen only a few times. The gene calls are TRBV7-2 and TRBJ1-1; D unresolved. CDR1 is SGHTA and CDR2 is FQGNSA in the germline V gene. The V and J ends lost 2 bases and 1 base respectively, with 11 bases between them. This CDR3 contains 15 residues. The CDR3 is CASSLNGVGNTEAFF. The CDR3 coding sequence is TGTGCCAGCAGCTTAAACGGGGTTGGGAACACTGAAGCTTTCTTT.

V is TRBV7-3 and J is TRBJ1-3; D gene unclear. Germline-derived CDR1 and CDR2 are SGHTA and FQGTGA. The V end lost 8 bases, the J end lost 0 bases, and 8 bases lay between the germline ends. The CDR3 is 13 amino acids. The CDR3 DNA reads as TGTGCCAGCGGTGTAAACTCTGGAAACACCATATATTTT. Translating gives CASGVNSGNTIYF.

V is TRBV6-5 and J is TRBJ2-7; D gene unclear. Trimming stripped 10 bases from V and 1 base from J, with 8 bases between. This CDR3 comprises 11 residues. CDR1 and CDR2 (germline): MNHEY, SVGAGI. The CDR3 DNA is TGTGCCACATCTCTATCCTACGAGCAGTACTTC. This sequence encodes CATSLSYEQYF.

This clonotype was seen a handful of times. The V and J genes are TRBV18 and TRBJ1-5; possible D gene TRBD1, 6 bases. Looked up from germline, CDR1 is KGHSH and CDR2 is LQKENI. The CDR3 totals 15 residues. Deletions cut 3 bases from V and 3 bases from J, with 12 bases between. DNA for the CDR3: TGTGCCAGCTCACCGTTCGGACAGAACAATCAGCCCCAGCATTTT. Protein: CASSPFGQNNQPQHF.

This clonotype has just a few counts. The genes are TRBV7-9 and TRBJ2-5; D is ambiguous. The CDR3 has 10 residues. V dropped 5 bases and J dropped 8 bases, with 6 bases sitting between them. Germline assignment: CDR1 SEHNR and CDR2 FQNEAQ (reference sequence). The CDR3 loop is CASSGLTQYF. The CDR3 DNA reads as TGTGCCAGCAGCGGTCTCACCCAGTACTTC.

This clonotype occurred many times. This chain links TRBV5-1 with TRBJ2-1; no clear D gene. V was shortened by 1 base and J by 0 bases, with 8 bases between the two germline ends. The CDR3 is 15 residues long. Germline CDR1 is SGHRS and CDR2 is YFSETQ. CDR3 sequence: CASSLLQFSYNEQFF. The CDR3 DNA sequence: TGCGCCAGCAGCTTGCTCCAATTCTCCTACAATGAGCAGTTCTTC.

The chain combines TRBV7-2 with TRBJ1-2; TRBD1 matches 10 bases. V trimming: 0 bases; J trimming: 8 bases; junction bases outside the gene matches: 6. Germline loops: CDR1 SGHTA, CDR2 FQGNSA. This CDR3 comprises 15 residues. The CDR3 here is CASSLAPGTGEGYTF. For the CDR3, the DNA is TGTGCCAGCAGCTTAGCCCCCGGGACAGGGGAAGGCTACACCTTC.

This clonotype has just a few counts. V is TRBV20-1 and J is TRBJ2-7, with D tentatively TRBD2 (6 bases). The CDR3 has 13 residues. Per the germline V gene, CDR1 is DFQATT and CDR2 is SNEGSKA (reference sequence). The germline V and J ends were trimmed by 3 bases and 0 bases, with 9 bases remaining between them. This chain's CDR3 is CSASGGSSYEQYF. The CDR3 DNA reads TGCAGTGCTAGCGGGGGAAGCTCCTACGAGCAGTACTTC.

This clonotype was counted many times. CDR3 region: CASSYSMIRQGREETQYF. The CDR3 DNA follows: TGTGCCAGCAGTTACTCGATGATCCGACAGGGTAGGGAAGAGACCCAGTACTTC. The chain has TRBV6-2 or TRBV6-3 and TRBJ2-5; 7 nucleotides agree with TRBD1. The CDR3 is 18 amino acids. Germline V gene lookup returns CDR1 MNHEY and CDR2 SVGEGT. After removal of 0 bases from V and 3 bases from J, the junction contained 13 bases not matched to a gene.

This clonotype has a handful of counts. This chain uses TRBV7-2 with TRBJ2-1; TRBD2 matches 7 bases. Losses at the gene ends were 0 bases for V and 5 bases for J; bases not matched to a gene: 4. The germline gives CDR1 SGHTA, CDR2 FQGNSA. This CDR3 comprises 15 residues. This CDR3 is CASSLARGDNNEQFF. DNA for the CDR3: TGTGCCAGCAGCTTAGCTCGGGGGGATAACAATGAGCAGTTCTTC.

This clonotype appeared a few times. V and J are TRBV5-1 and TRBJ2-2, with D possibly being TRBD1 (5 bases). Germline lookup yields CDR1 SGHRS and CDR2 YFSETQ. The V end lost 5 bases, the J end lost 3 bases, and 8 bases lay between the germline ends. This CDR3 is built from 13 residues. The CDR3 reads CASRAGHTGELFF. The CDR3 nucleotides are TGCGCCAGCAGGGCAGGGCACACCGGGGAGCTGTTTTTT.

A few counts support this clonotype. V usage is TRBV7-3 and J usage is TRBJ2-1; no clear D. The CDR3 contains 15 residues. Germline assignment: CDR1 SGHTA and CDR2 FQGTGA. Between the trimmed V and J ends, which lost 5 bases and 6 bases, there was a span of 17 bases. The DNA of the CDR3 is TGTGCCAGCAGCCCAGGCTCACACAGAGGCAATGAGCAGTTCTTC. Encoded protein: CASSPGSHRGNEQFF.

This clonotype came up a few times. The V gene is TRBV4-1, the J gene TRBJ2-7, with TRBD1 matching over 10 bases. This CDR3 comprises 15 residues. Germline V lookup: CDR1 MGHRA, CDR2 YSYEKL. Trimming cost V 3 bases and J 3 bases; bases outside gene matches: 5. The CDR3 DNA sequence: TGCGCCAGCAGCCATCTCCGGGACAGGGGCTACGAGCAGTACTTC. This translates into CASSHLRDRGYEQYF.

This clonotype came up a few times. The J gene is TRBJ2-7, the V gene TRBV5-1; TRBD1 matches at 7 bases. The CDR3 has 14 amino acids. J lost 4 bases, V lost 4 bases, and 8 bases had no gene match. CDR1 and CDR2 from the germline V gene are SGHRS and YFSETQ. This CDR3 reads CASSTTTGPYEQYF. CDR3 nucleotides: TGCGCCAGCAGCACTACGACAGGGCCGTACGAGCAGTACTTC. Based on the CDR3 plus reference TRBV5-1 and TRBJ2-7, the full variable domain is KAGVTQTPRYLIKTRGQQVTLSCSPISGHRSVSWYQQTPGQGLQFLFEYFSETQRNKGNFPGRFSGRQFSNSRSEMNVSTLELGDSALYLCASSTTTGPYEQYFGPGTRLTVT.

Only a few counts were recorded for this clonotype. This chain links TRBV7-2 with TRBJ1-2; D is unresolved. Trimming left V 5 bases short and J 4 bases short, with 20 bases between. This CDR3 has 16 amino acids. Germline loops: CDR1 SGHTA, CDR2 FQGNSA. CDR3 sequence reads: CASSPAGSRPLYGYTF. The CDR3 bases are TGTGCCAGCAGCCCTGCGGGCAGCCGCCCGCTCTATGGCTACACCTTC.

Notes on this clonotype: A read error may explain this, as a much larger clone is one base away. The chain carries TRBV20-1 and TRBJ1-2; D possibly corresponds to TRBD1 (6 bases). CDR1 is DFQATT, CDR2 SNEGSKA, per germline (reference sequence). CDR3 size: 14 residues. The CDR3 sequence is CTVSCGIDRNGYTF. The DNA for the CDR3 is TGCACCGTTTCGTGCGGGATTGACAGGAATGGCTACACCTTC.

A few counts support this clonotype. The V call is TRBV13, the J call TRBJ1-4; 7 nucleotides match TRBD1. The CDR3 extends over 14 amino acids. CDR1 is PRHDT and CDR2 is FYEKMQ in the germline V gene (reference sequence). Trimming took 5 bases from V and 8 from J; bases not matched to a gene: 8. The CDR3 is CASSEKGAGEKLFF. The CDR3 coding sequence is TGTGCCAGCAGCGAGAAGGGGGCGGGAGAAAAACTGTTTTTT.

This rearrangement joins TRBV5-1 to TRBJ2-5, with 13 bases fitting TRBD2. The CDR3 is 16 amino acids. V lost 3 bases to trimming and J lost 5 bases; unmatched junction nucleotides: 7. Germline V gene sequence: CDR1 SGHRS, CDR2 YFSETQ. The CDR3 DNA is TGCGCCAGCAGCTCTACTAGCGGGGGGGCCCGTGAGACCCAGTACTTC. Its translation: CASSSTSGGARETQYF.

CDR3 in DNA: TGTGCCAGCAGCTTAGGGGTAGACGGGGGGAGCACAGATACGCAGTATTTT. Translated, it gives CASSLGVDGGSTDTQYF. The V call is TRBV7-3, the J call TRBJ2-3; 7 bases line up with TRBD2. The CDR3 is 17 residues long. Germline assignment: CDR1 SGHTA and CDR2 FQGTGA. V was pared by 2 bases and J by 0 bases, with 8 bases of the junction left unmatched. The complete variable domain, with remaining parts taken from reference TRBV7-3 and TRBJ2-3, reads GAGVSQTPSNKVTEKGKYVELRCDPISGHTALYWYRQSLGQGPEFLIYFQGTGAADDSGLPNDRFFAVRPEGSVSTLKIQRTERGDSAVYLCASSLGVDGGSTDTQYFGPGTRLTVL.

This chain links TRBV10-3 with TRBJ2-7, with 7 bases aligning to TRBD1. Germline V gives CDR1 ENHRY, CDR2 SYGVKD. CDR3 length: 18 amino acids. The trim removed 7 bases at V and 2 bases at J, leaving 20 bases unmatched. The CDR3 loop is CAITAGTENSGAAYEQYF. CDR3 sequence (DNA): TGTGCCATCACCGCCGGGACAGAGAACTCCGGGGCCGCCTACGAGCAGTACTTC.

This clonotype was detected only a few times. The gene calls are TRBV6-5 and TRBJ2-3; D may be TRBD2 (7 bases). The CDR3 is 15 residues long. Trimming pared 6 bases from V and 6 bases from J, leaving 19 bases between. CDR1 and CDR2 from the germline V gene are MNHEY and SVGAGI. CDR3 residues: CASRPRGVGGDTQYF. DNA of the CDR3: TGTGCCAGCAGGCCCCGGGGGGTAGGGGGTGATACGCAGTATTTT.